This is a list of T cell receptor beta chains from one sample in a study of blood T cell repertoires in COVID-19. Data came from immunoSEQ multiplex PCR; TCRdb stores just in-frame clones and leaves some out. The table has about 160,000 clones, around 90% seen once. Source material: peripheral blood. Receptor source: a man in his 60s with active or convalescent COVID-19. Each CDR3 is given with its conserved first and last residue. D genes are given only for firm matches. Some rows have no size entry. The others give once, few or many, or a class for an expanded clone.

J: TRBJ1-1; D: -; V: TRBV30; size: -; DNA: TGTGCCTGGAAACAGACCTACACTGAAGCTTTCTTT; CDR3: CAWKQTYTEAFF
J: TRBJ2-2; D: TRBD1; V: TRBV18; size: -; DNA: TGTGCCAGCTCACCGGACAGGACCGGGGAGCTGTTTTTT; CDR3: CASSPDRTGELFF
J: TRBJ2-1; D: -; V: TRBV7-2; size: -; DNA: TGTGCCAGCAGCCGTCGACGGGGTTCTTCCTACAATGAGCAGTTCTTC; CDR3: CASSRRRGSSYNEQFF
J: TRBJ1-1; D: TRBD1; V: TRBV6-5; size: -; DNA: TGTGCCAGCACCCAGGGGGCTGGGAACACTGAAGCTTTCTTT; CDR3: CASTQGAGNTEAFF
J: TRBJ1-3; D: -; V: TRBV18; size: -; DNA: TGTGCCAGCTCACCACCGCGCTCTAGCACCTACTCTGGAAACACCATATATTTT; CDR3: CASSPPRSSTYSGNTIYF
J: TRBJ1-2; D: -; V: TRBV7-9; size: -; DNA: TGTGCCAGCAGCGAGCTGATCTACACCTTC; CDR3: CASSELIYTF
J: TRBJ2-4; D: -; V: TRBV6-6; size: -; DNA: TGTGCCAGCACCCAGGGTGGTGGAAACATTCAGTACTTC; CDR3: CASTQGGGNIQYF
J: TRBJ1-2; D: -; V: TRBV18; size: few; DNA: TGTGCCAGCTCACCAGACAGGACAAACTATGGCTACACCTTC; CDR3: CASSPDRTNYGYTF
J: TRBJ2-7; D: TRBD2; V: TRBV7-8; size: -; DNA: TGTGCCAGCAGCAAGACTAGCGGGAGTTTTTCCTACGAGCAGTACTTC; CDR3: CASSKTSGSFSYEQYF
J: TRBJ1-5; D: -; V: TRBV6-1; size: -; DNA: TGTGCCAGCAGTGATCCCCCAAACAGGAATCAGCCCCAGCATTTT; CDR3: CASSDPPNRNQPQHF
J: TRBJ1-1; D: TRBD1; V: TRBV2; size: -; DNA: TGTGCCAGCAGTGAAGACAGGGGCTGGGGAGCTTTCTTT; CDR3: CASSEDRGWGAFF
J: TRBJ2-5; D: -; V: TRBV3-1/TRBV3-2; size: -; DNA: TGTGCCAGCAGCCAAGGGCAGGGAGGAGATTTAGGAGAGACCCAGTACTTC; CDR3: CASSQGQGGDLGETQYF
J: TRBJ2-3; D: TRBD2; V: TRBV3-1/TRBV3-2; size: -; DNA: TGTGCCAGCAGCCGAAACGGAGCGGGAGCGGGCACAGATACGCAGTATTTT; CDR3: CASSRNGAGAGTDTQYF
J: TRBJ2-2; D: TRBD2; V: TRBV19; size: few; DNA: TGTGCCAGTAGTACGGTAGCGGGAGCCTACGGGGAGCTGTTTTTT; CDR3: CASSTVAGAYGELFF
J: TRBJ2-3; D: -; V: TRBV11-2; size: -; DNA: TGTGCCAGCAGCCCGGCCTGGAGGGCCGCGGCAGATACGCAGTATTTT; CDR3: CASSPAWRAAADTQYF
J: TRBJ1-2; D: -; V: TRBV10-1; size: -; DNA: TGCGCCAGCAGTGAGTCTCCAGGGCGGGGTGGCTACACCTTC; CDR3: CASSESPGRGGYTF
J: TRBJ1-2; D: -; V: TRBV6-5; size: -; DNA: TGTGCCAGCAAAAATGGAGGGATGGAGGCTTATGGCTACACCTTC; CDR3: CASKNGGMEAYGYTF
J: TRBJ1-2; D: -; V: TRBV4-1; size: -; DNA: TGCGCCAGCAGCCTAGGGGGTGGCTACACCTTC; CDR3: CASSLGGGYTF
J: TRBJ1-1; D: -; V: TRBV21-1; size: -; DNA: TGTGCCAGCAGCAAAGTGGCAAGGACAGATTGGTACACTGAAGCTTTCTTT; CDR3: CASSKVARTDWYTEAFF
J: TRBJ2-7; D: -; V: TRBV2; size: once; DNA: TGTGCCAGCAGGAACACAGCCTACGAGCAGTACTTC; CDR3: CASRNTAYEQYF
J: TRBJ2-1; D: TRBD2; V: TRBV11-2; size: -; DNA: TGTGCCAGCAGCCCCCGTGGGGCGGGAGGGCGTTACAATGAGCAGTTCTTC; CDR3: CASSPRGAGGRYNEQFF
J: TRBJ2-2; D: TRBD1; V: TRBV29-1; size: -; DNA: TGCAGCGTTGAAGCTCCGGGACAGGGAAAGTGGACCGGGGAGCTGTTTTTT; CDR3: CSVEAPGQGKWTGELFF
J: TRBJ1-5; D: TRBD1; V: TRBV30; size: -; DNA: TGTGCCTGGAGTTCGACAGGGGATCAGCCCCAGCATTTT; CDR3: CAWSSTGDQPQHF
J: TRBJ2-7; D: TRBD2; V: TRBV11-2; size: -; DNA: TGTGCCAGCAGCGCCAGGACTAGCGGGAGGGCCAGATACGAGCAGTACTTC; CDR3: CASSARTSGRARYEQYF
J: TRBJ2-2; D: -; V: TRBV7-9; size: -; DNA: TGTGCCAGCAGCCCACTCGGACTGTCCGAAACCGGGGAGCTGTTTTTT; CDR3: CASSPLGLSETGELFF
J: TRBJ2-1; D: -; V: TRBV19; size: -; DNA: TGTGCCAGTAGTATGGAGCGCAATGAGCAGTTCTTC; CDR3: CASSMERNEQFF
J: TRBJ2-3; D: TRBD2; V: TRBV5-4; size: -; DNA: TGTGCCAGCACCAGACAGACGGGGGGGCCTAGCACAGATACGCAGTATTTT; CDR3: CASTRQTGGPSTDTQYF
J: TRBJ2-7; D: -; V: TRBV18; size: -; DNA: TGTGCCAGCTCACCTGACACTTCCTACGAGCAGTACTTC; CDR3: CASSPDTSYEQYF
J: TRBJ1-5; D: TRBD1; V: TRBV10-2; size: -; DNA: TGCGCCAGCAGCACAGGGGGCAATCAGCCCCAGCATTTT; CDR3: CASSTGGNQPQHF
J: TRBJ1-5; D: -; V: TRBV18; size: -; DNA: TGTGCCAGCTCCTCGACATACTTACAGCCCCAGCATTTT; CDR3: CASSSTYLQPQHF
J: TRBJ2-1; D: TRBD2; V: TRBV3-1/TRBV3-2; size: -; DNA: TGTGCCAGCAGCCAAGAAGGGAGCGGGGGGGCCTCCAATGAGCAGTTCTTC; CDR3: CASSQEGSGGASNEQFF
J: TRBJ2-1; D: -; V: TRBV6-4; size: -; DNA: TGTGCCAGCAGTGACCTCAACAGGGCCAATGAGCAGTTCTTC; CDR3: CASSDLNRANEQFF
J: TRBJ1-2; D: TRBD1; V: TRBV9; size: -; DNA: TGTGCCAGCAGCGCCGGACAGGGGGATATTGGCTACACCTTC; CDR3: CASSAGQGDIGYTF
J: TRBJ1-4; D: -; V: TRBV6-2/TRBV6-3; size: -; DNA: TGTGCCAGCAGTCCCGTCTTTTTGGAGGGGGAAAAACTGTTTTTT; CDR3: CASSPVFLEGEKLFF
J: TRBJ2-2; D: TRBD2; V: TRBV20-1; size: -; DNA: TGCAGTGCCAGTAGCGGGAGGCTCGGGACCGGGGAGCTGTTTTTT; CDR3: CSASSGRLGTGELFF
J: TRBJ2-1; D: TRBD1; V: TRBV3-1/TRBV3-2; size: -; DNA: TGTGCCAGCAGCCTCCGGACAGGCCAGGGGCATGAGCAGTTCTTC; CDR3: CASSLRTGQGHEQFF
J: TRBJ2-7; D: TRBD1; V: TRBV7-2; size: -; DNA: TGTGCCAGCAGCTCTCGACAGGGTCGGTGGAACGAGCAGTACTTC; CDR3: CASSSRQGRWNEQYF
J: TRBJ1-3; D: -; V: TRBV7-8; size: few; DNA: TGTGCCAGCAGCTTAGCTGCAGGGGTTGGAAACACCATATATTTT; CDR3: CASSLAAGVGNTIYF
J: TRBJ1-2; D: -; V: TRBV12-3/TRBV12-4; size: -; DNA: TGTGCCAGCAGTGTCACAGGGAACTATGGCTACACCTTC; CDR3: CASSVTGNYGYTF
J: TRBJ2-1; D: -; V: TRBV20-1; size: -; DNA: TGCAGTGCTACTAGCTATAGTGAGCAGTTCTTC; CDR3: CSATSYSEQFF
J: TRBJ2-1; D: TRBD1; V: TRBV11-2; size: -; DNA: TGTGCCAGCAGCTCGACAAAAGGGGGCGCCGCCCTCTATGAGCAGTTCTTC; CDR3: CASSSTKGGAALYEQFF
J: TRBJ2-5; D: TRBD1; V: TRBV19; size: -; DNA: TGTGCCAGTAGCCGACAGGGGGCTTGGGAGACCCAGTACTTC; CDR3: CASSRQGAWETQYF
J: TRBJ2-4; D: TRBD2; V: TRBV11-3; size: -; DNA: TGTGCCAGCAGCCCTGGGACTAGCGGGAGAAACATTCAGTACTTC; CDR3: CASSPGTSGRNIQYF
J: TRBJ1-3; D: TRBD1; V: TRBV7-8; size: -; DNA: TGTGCCAGCACCAAAACAGGGGCGGATGGAAACACCATATATTTT; CDR3: CASTKTGADGNTIYF
J: TRBJ2-1; D: -; V: TRBV6-5; size: -; DNA: TGTGCCAGCGGGGAGAGGGTAGGTAAGGTTGAGCAGTTCTTC; CDR3: CASGERVGKVEQFF
J: TRBJ1-2; D: -; V: TRBV14; size: -; DNA: TGTGCCAGCAGCCAAGAACTCGAGGGCGGACATGGCTACACCTTC; CDR3: CASSQELEGGHGYTF
J: TRBJ1-5; D: -; V: TRBV6-5; size: -; DNA: TGTGCCAGCAGCAGAACTCAGGGATTGGGTCAGCCCCAGCATTTT; CDR3: CASSRTQGLGQPQHF
J: TRBJ2-5; D: TRBD1; V: TRBV29-1; size: -; DNA: TGCAGCGCCGAGAGGGGGACAGCCTACCAAGAGACCCAGTACTTC; CDR3: CSAERGTAYQETQYF
J: TRBJ2-1; D: TRBD2; V: TRBV19; size: -; DNA: TGTGCCAGTAGTCAGGAATCTAGCGGTTACGCACACAATGAGCAGTTCTTC; CDR3: CASSQESSGYAHNEQFF
J: TRBJ2-1; D: -; V: TRBV3-1/TRBV3-2; size: -; DNA: TGTGCCAGCAGCCATGGAGGGCCATGGGACAATGAGCAGTTCTTC; CDR3: CASSHGGPWDNEQFF
J: TRBJ2-7; D: TRBD1; V: TRBV5-1; size: -; DNA: TGCGCCAGCAGCGTCGGGACAGGGGCCTACGAGCAGTACTTC; CDR3: CASSVGTGAYEQYF
J: TRBJ2-5; D: -; V: TRBV5-1; size: -; DNA: TGCGCCAGCAGCTTGTCCGGGGGAGCCAACCAAGAGACCCAGTACTTC; CDR3: CASSLSGGANQETQYF